The rows below give T cell receptor beta chains drawn from one sample of a study of OX40 agonist ivuxolimab in advanced cancers. Libraries were prepared by immunoSEQ multiplex PCR; TCRdb keeps only in-frame clonotypes and omits some of them. The table has 60,000 to 65,000 clones, around 84% seen once. Specimen: CD4+ or CD8+ T cells sorted from blood, collected in a trial of the OX40 agonist ivuxolimab. These receptors all come from an adult with an advanced solid tumor such as melanoma, head and neck, liver or kidney cancer. CDR3s include the opening cysteine and the closing phenylalanine or tryptophan.

TRBV11-2	TRBJ2-1	CASSLIFGGATYNEQFF
TRBV18	TRBJ1-1	CASSPSQGDNTEAFF
TRBV12-5	TRBJ2-3	CASAMGIADTQYF
TRBV11-3	TRBJ2-3	CASSLGLRTDTQYF
TRBV18	TRBJ2-5	CASSPTQTSVEQYF
TRBV28	TRBJ2-3	CASSPNRVVGDTQYF
TRBV2	TRBJ2-7	CASIHPSGRGEQYF
TRBV6-5	TRBJ2-5	CASSHGTNQETQYF
TRBV5-1	TRBJ2-1	CASSSEASGASSYNEQFF
TRBV4-1	TRBJ1-2	CASSAQGYGYTF
TRBV28	TRBJ2-2	CASSPLAANTGELFF
TRBV29-1	TRBJ2-2	CSVEDPRDTGELFF
TRBV11-2	TRBJ2-5	CASSEGLAGLNGETQYF
TRBV5-1	TRBJ1-1	CASSRGGQDTEAFF
TRBV7-9	TRBJ2-3	CASSLGEDTQYF
TRBV19	TRBJ2-1	CASSIDPPGLAAHNEQFF
TRBV27	TRBJ2-7	CASSLAGLAGYEQYF
TRBV27	TRBJ2-1	CASSLFRDRVKLEQFF
TRBV5-1	TRBJ2-5	CASSLQGEETQYF
TRBV19	TRBJ2-1	CASSRAVSPLPNEQFF
TRBV5-4	TRBJ2-4	CASSSGLAGGRDIQYF
TRBV19	TRBJ1-1	CASAPQGGMDTEAFF
TRBV10-3	TRBJ1-1	CAISEFGGGAEAFF
TRBV27	TRBJ2-2	CASSPGWDTGELFF
TRBV27	TRBJ1-5	CASRTTNRGLDQPQHF
TRBV7-2	TRBJ1-4	CASSSGPRLGREKLFF
TRBV7-9	TRBJ1-2	CASSLTGLYGYTF
TRBV7-2	TRBJ2-7	CASSQAGGIPYEQYF
TRBV4-3	TRBJ2-5	CASSKRFGETQYF
TRBV28	TRBJ1-1	CASSPRRTEAFF
TRBV5-1	TRBJ2-5	CASSGELGETQYF
TRBV2	TRBJ2-7	CASSEEGGQYF
TRBV7-8	TRBJ2-1	CASSLRLAGGDNEQFF
TRBV5-6	TRBJ2-7	CASTPPQGGEQYF
TRBV30	TRBJ2-7	CACPGRGDTYEQYF
TRBV7-9	TRBJ2-1	CASSPGSSYNEQFF
TRBV9	TRBJ1-1	CASSEGANTEAFF
TRBV19	TRBJ2-5	CASSIQSGDRTQYF
TRBV11-2	TRBJ2-7	CASSLTRFSSSYEQYF
TRBV9	TRBJ1-2	CASSGKTGRNYGYTF
TRBV7-3	TRBJ2-3	CASSSGGDTQYF
TRBV2	TRBJ1-1	CASEGSMNTEAFF
TRBV29-1	TRBJ2-2	CSVSTGTGELFF
TRBV5-1	TRBJ1-1	CASSLDPGLATEAFF
TRBV19	TRBJ1-5	CASSWGQGNQPQHF
TRBV18	TRBJ2-1	CASSPPGGRNYNEQFF
TRBV7-2	TRBJ2-7	CASSLGAGSLSYEQYF
TRBV5-4	TRBJ2-7	CASSPGQGGTEQYF
TRBV6-6	TRBJ1-2	CASRSEGNYGYTF
TRBV4-2	TRBJ2-1	CASSQDGTGGQEEQFF
TRBV10-3	TRBJ2-7	CAISTEHEQYF
TRBV28	TRBJ1-5	CASSPGTGSQPQHF